This TCR beta chain was captured in a study of post-analysis software for immune sequencing data. About the research overall: In terms of disease course, relapsing-remitting, secondary progressive and progressive-relapsing multiple sclerosis were included. The study's findings and limits: Same-batch preparations were strongly co-clustered by F measure. Five or six TRBV segments were more frequent in patients than controls; TRBV5-6, TRBV5-1 and TRBV20-1 belonged to this group. In multiple sclerosis, normalized Chao1 diversity was significantly below that of controls.

This clonotype was counted a few times. Its antigen is still unknown. V dropped 4 bases and J dropped 8 bases, with 8 bases sitting between them. This CDR3 is 12 amino acids long. The TCR beta cDNA libraries contained unique molecular identifiers. T cells numbering about 0.85 to 10 million yielded approximately 500,000 cDNA molecules. TCRdb analysed the PCR reads with MiXCR anew, one entry per CDR3 protein. The sample carries 450,000 or so distinct CDR3 sequences, less than 45% recorded once. What was sequenced was blood. The receptor's source is a girl aged 5-17 years with multiple sclerosis. V is TRBV12-3 or TRBV12-4 and J is TRBJ1-4; D is unclear. CDR3 sequence: CASSYRREKLFF. In nucleotides, the CDR3 is TGTGCCAGCAGTTATCGACGGGAAAAACTGTTTTTT.